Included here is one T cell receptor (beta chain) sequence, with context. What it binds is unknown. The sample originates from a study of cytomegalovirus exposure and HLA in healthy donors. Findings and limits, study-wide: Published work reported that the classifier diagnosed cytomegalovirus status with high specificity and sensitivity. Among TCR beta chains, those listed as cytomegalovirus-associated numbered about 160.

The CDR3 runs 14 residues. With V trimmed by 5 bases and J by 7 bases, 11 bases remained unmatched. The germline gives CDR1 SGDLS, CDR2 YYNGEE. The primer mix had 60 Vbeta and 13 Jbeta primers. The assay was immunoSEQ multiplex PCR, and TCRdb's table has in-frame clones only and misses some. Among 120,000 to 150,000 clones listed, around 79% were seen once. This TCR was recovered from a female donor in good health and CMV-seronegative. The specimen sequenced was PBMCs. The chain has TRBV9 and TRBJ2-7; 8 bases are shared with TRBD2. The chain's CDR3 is CASSRLAGTLEQYF. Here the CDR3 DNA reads TGTGCCAGCAGTCGTCTAGCGGGTACTTTGGAGCAGTACTTC. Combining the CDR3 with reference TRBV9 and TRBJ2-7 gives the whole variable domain DSGVTQTPKHLITATGQRVTLRCSPRSGDLSVYWYQQSLDQGLQFLIQYYNGEERAKGNILERFSAQQFPDLHSELNLSSLELGDSALYFCASSRLAGTLEQYFGPGTRLTVT.